Each of the 21 T cell receptor beta chains below was sequenced from the same sample in a study of T cell changes during pregnancy in multiple sclerosis. The repertoire was sequenced with immunoSEQ multiplex PCR; TCRdb's copy has only in-frame clones and lacks some. The data hold around 59,000 clones, with 92% observed a single time. This specimen consisted of peripheral blood, obtained in the third trimester of pregnancy. The receptors come from a female donor in good health, enrolled as a control in a pregnancy study.

The rearrangement uses TRBV2 and TRBJ1-3; possible D gene TRBD1, 5 bases. The CDR3 runs 14 residues. Looked up from germline, CDR1 is SNHLY and CDR2 is FYNNEI. The V and J ends lost 6 bases and 8 bases respectively, with 17 bases between them. CDR3 sequence (DNA): TGTGCCAGCAGCTTGGGACTTCTCCAGTACACCATATATTTT. Its translation: CASSLGLLQYTIYF. Combining the CDR3 with reference TRBV2 and TRBJ1-3 gives the whole variable domain EPEVTQTPSHQVTQMGQEVILRCVPISNHLYFYWYRQILGQKVEFLVSFYNNEISEKSEIFDDQFSVERPDGSNFTLKIRSTKLEDSAMYFCASSLGLLQYTIYFGEGSWLTVV.

The chain is built from TRBV10-3 and TRBJ1-5; D perhaps matches TRBD1 (6 bases). Germline V gene data show CDR1 as ENHRY and CDR2 as SYGVKD. The CDR3 length is 12 residues. V lost 10 bases and J 1 base, leaving 8 bases between the germline ends. The CDR3 DNA reads as TGTGCCACACAGGGAAGCAATCAGCCCCAGCATTTT. Translated, it gives CATQGSNQPQHF.

Worth noting for this clone: One end of the junction varies from germline; a read error may be responsible. The CDR3 sequence: CASSPGTVIANTGELFF. The CDR3 DNA reads as TGTGCTAGCAGCCCGGGGACAGTTATTGCGAACACCGGGGAGCTGTTTTTT. The chain has TRBV7-7 and TRBJ2-2; 7 bases align to TRBD1. Germline V CDR1 and CDR2: SSHAT, FNYEAQ (reference sequence). This CDR3 contains 17 residues.

The V call is TRBV6-6, the J call TRBJ1-6, with TRBD1 matching over 10 bases. V lost 4 bases to trimming and J lost 9 bases; unmatched junction nucleotides: 3. CDR1 and CDR2 (germline): MNHNY, SVGAGI (reference sequence). This CDR3 has 14 residues. CDR3: CASSFRTGGSPLHF. CDR3 in DNA: TGTGCCAGCAGTTTCCGGACAGGGGGTTCACCCCTCCACTTT.

The chain is built from TRBV5-4 and TRBJ2-5; TRBD1 matches 10 bases. Germline CDR1 is SGHNT and CDR2 is YYREEE (reference sequence). V dropped 2 bases and J dropped 4; count of bases not matched to a gene: 5. The CDR3 runs to 15 residues. The CDR3 sequence: CASSLRTGGGETQYF. CDR3 nucleotide sequence: TGTGCCAGCAGCTTACGGACAGGGGGAGGAGAGACCCAGTACTTC.

This chain joins TRBV5-6 and TRBJ1-2, with 10 positions matching TRBD1. The germline CDR1 and CDR2 sequences are SGHDT and YYEEEE. V trimming: 5 bases; J trimming: 4 bases; junction bases outside the gene matches: 11. This CDR3 contains 16 residues. This chain's CDR3 is CASRSRAGTGVYGYTF. CDR3 bases: TGTGCCAGCAGATCGCGGGCCGGGACAGGGGTCTATGGCTACACCTTC.

The chain recombines TRBV11-3 with TRBJ2-2, with a tentative D call TRBD2 (7 bases). Looked up from germline, CDR1 is SGHNT and CDR2 is YENEEA. Trimming removed 5 bases from V and 8 bases from J, with 12 bases in between. The CDR3 length is 13 residues. The CDR3 DNA follows: TGTGCCAGCAGCCCCGGGGGGCCAGGGGAGCTGTTTTTT. It encodes CASSPGGPGELFF.

V gene TRBV5-1 combines with J gene TRBJ2-7; D gene unclear. Germline values: CDR1 SGHRS, CDR2 YFSETQ. Trimming removed 4 bases from V and 3 bases from J, with 14 bases in between. CDR3 length equals 14 residues. In DNA, the CDR3 is TGCGCCAGCAGCACCCGTGGGCTGGACTACGAGCAGTACTTC. Translating gives CASSTRGLDYEQYF.

V gene TRBV28 combines with J gene TRBJ1-1; D unclear. The CDR3 totals 15 residues. Trimming pared 6 bases from V and 0 bases from J, leaving 14 bases between. Germline V CDR1 and CDR2: MDHEN, SYDVKM. Here the CDR3 reads CASRWRASMNTEAFF. The CDR3 region has the DNA TGTGCCAGCAGATGGAGGGCGAGCATGAACACTGAAGCTTTCTTT.

This clone appeared once. The gene calls are TRBV4-2 and TRBJ2-2; TRBD2 matches 7 bases. In germline, CDR1 is LGHNA, CDR2 YNFKEQ. The trim removed 2 bases at V and 0 bases at J, leaving 6 bases unmatched. The length of the CDR3 is 17 residues. This chain's CDR3 is CASSQLEGLTNTGELFF. The CDR3, as DNA: TGTGCCAGCAGCCAATTGGAGGGACTAACGAACACCGGGGAGCTGTTTTTT.

The V call is TRBV6-4, the J call TRBJ2-2; the D gene is possibly TRBD2 (5 bases). Germline CDR1 MRHNA, CDR2 SNTAGT. V was shortened by 3 bases and J by 4 bases, with 21 bases between the two germline ends. This CDR3 contains 18 residues. The CDR3 region has the DNA TGTGCCAGCAGTGAAATTGGAGGTGACTTGCTAGGCACCGGGGAGCTGTTTTTT. It encodes CASSEIGGDLLGTGELFF.

The chain links TRBV6-6 to TRBJ1-6; 7 bases line up with TRBD1. The germline gives CDR1 MNHNY, CDR2 SVGAGI (reference sequence). V was clipped by 6 bases and J by 2 bases; unmatched bases: 4. CDR3 length equals 15 residues. The CDR3 region has the DNA TGTGCCAGCAGACCAGGACAGGCCTATAATTCACCCCTCCACTTT. It codes for CASRPGQAYNSPLHF.

The V call is TRBV5-5, the J call TRBJ2-5; D not certain. Per germline, CDR1 SGHKS and CDR2 YYEKEE (reference sequence). The CDR3 length is 14 residues. V lost 1 base to trimming and J lost 4 bases, with 11 bases between them. The CDR3 is CASSLYRDGETQYF. As DNA, the CDR3 is TGTGCCAGCAGCTTGTATAGAGATGGAGAGACCCAGTACTTC.

The chain carries TRBV29-1 and TRBJ1-1; the D is unclear. CDR1 is SQVTM and CDR2 is ANQGSEA in the germline V gene. The V end was cut by 5 bases, the J end by 4 bases, with 8 bases between. CDR3 length: 11 residues. The CDR3, as DNA: TGCAGCGTTCAGGCAGTCACTGAAGCTTTCTTT. This sequence encodes CSVQAVTEAFF.

CDR3 coding DNA: TGCGCCAGCAGCCTGTTCCCTACCGGGACAGATGACAATGAGCAGTTCTTC. It yields the protein CASSLFPTGTDDNEQFF. The rearrangement links TRBV5-1 to TRBJ2-1; 7 bases match TRBD1. The CDR3 loop spans 17 amino acids. V lost 4 bases and J lost 5; bases outside the gene matches: 15. Germline-derived CDR1 and CDR2 are SGHRS and YFSETQ.

The J gene is TRBJ1-5, the V gene TRBV5-4; 7 bases fit TRBD1. Germline CDR1 is SGHNT and CDR2 is YYREEE (reference sequence). With V trimmed by 3 bases and J by 7 bases, 4 bases remained unmatched. The CDR3 has 13 residues. The DNA of the CDR3 is TGTGCCAGCAGCTCTCAGGGGGACCAGCCCCAGCATTTT. Translation: CASSSQGDQPQHF.

The chain employs TRBV7-2 and TRBJ2-5; 8 nucleotides agree with TRBD1. The V gene's germline CDR1 is SGHTA and CDR2 FQGNSA. The CDR3 is 15 residues long. The junction had 11 bases not matched to a gene; V was cut back by 6 bases and J by 5 bases. CDR3 DNA: TGTGCCAGCAGTTATTCCCAGGGGGCGGCGGAGACCCAGTACTTC. It specifies CASSYSQGAAETQYF. Combining the CDR3 with reference TRBV7-2 and TRBJ2-5 gives the whole variable domain GAGVSQSPSNKVTEKGKDVELRCDPISGHTALYWYRQSLGQGLEFLIYFQGNSAPDKSGLPSDRFSAERTGGSVSTLTIQRTQQEDSAVYLCASSYSQGAAETQYFGPGTRLLVL.

This chain joins TRBV28 and TRBJ1-1; D is unclear. The CDR3 has 14 residues. Between the trimmed V and J ends, which lost 5 bases and 0 bases, there was a span of 10 bases. Germline CDR1 MDHEN, CDR2 SYDVKM. The CDR3: CASSIPGVNTEAFF. The CDR3 DNA reads TGTGCCAGCAGTATCCCGGGAGTGAACACTGAAGCTTTCTTT.

The chain recombines TRBV29-1 with TRBJ2-1, with 11 bases identical to TRBD2. The V gene's germline CDR1 is SQVTM and CDR2 ANQGSEA. V gave up 7 bases and J gave up 0 bases; unmatched junction bases: 8. The CDR3 length is 16 residues. CDR3 DNA: TGCAGCGCTCAGACTAGCGGGGCTAGCTCCTACAATGAGCAGTTCTTC. It yields the protein CSAQTSGASSYNEQFF.

The chain employs TRBV5-4 and TRBJ1-4; tentatively, D is TRBD1 (5 bases). V was cut by 2 bases and J by 2 bases, with 10 bases left in between. This CDR3 has 15 amino acids. Germline CDR1 is SGHNT and CDR2 is YYREEE (reference sequence). CDR3: CASSFREGTNEKLFF. CDR3 DNA sequence: TGTGCCAGCAGCTTCCGGGAGGGGACTAATGAAAAACTGTTTTTT.

The rearrangement links TRBV19 to TRBJ2-3; 8 positions agree with TRBD2. The CDR3 loop spans 16 amino acids. V was clipped by 5 bases and J by 7 bases; unmatched bases: 14. Per germline, CDR1 LNHDA and CDR2 SQIVND (reference sequence). In nucleotides, the CDR3 is TGTGCCAGTAGTGAAACTTTAGGGACTAGGTTGAATACGCAGTATTTT. Translating it yields CASSETLGTRLNTQYF.